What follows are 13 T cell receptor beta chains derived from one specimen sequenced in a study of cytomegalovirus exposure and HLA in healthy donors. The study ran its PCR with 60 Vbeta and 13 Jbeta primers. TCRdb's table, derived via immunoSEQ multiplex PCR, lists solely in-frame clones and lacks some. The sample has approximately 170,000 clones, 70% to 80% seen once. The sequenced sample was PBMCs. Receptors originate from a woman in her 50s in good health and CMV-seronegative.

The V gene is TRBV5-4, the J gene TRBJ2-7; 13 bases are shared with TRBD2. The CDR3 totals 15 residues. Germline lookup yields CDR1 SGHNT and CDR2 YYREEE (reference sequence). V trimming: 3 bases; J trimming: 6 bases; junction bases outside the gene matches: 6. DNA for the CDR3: TGTGCCAGCAGCTCGGGACTAGCGGGGCCCGTCGAGCAGTACTTC. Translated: CASSSGLAGPVEQYF.

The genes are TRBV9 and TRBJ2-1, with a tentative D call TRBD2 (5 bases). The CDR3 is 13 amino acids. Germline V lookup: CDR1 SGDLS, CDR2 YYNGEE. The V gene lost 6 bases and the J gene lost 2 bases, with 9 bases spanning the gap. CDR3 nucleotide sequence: TGTGCCAGCATGGGGAGTACCTACAATGAGCAGTTCTTC. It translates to CASMGSTYNEQFF.

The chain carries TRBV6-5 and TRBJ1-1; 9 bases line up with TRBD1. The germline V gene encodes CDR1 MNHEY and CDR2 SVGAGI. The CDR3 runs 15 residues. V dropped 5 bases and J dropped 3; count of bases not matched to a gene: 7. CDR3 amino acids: CASSRPGTGHTEAFF. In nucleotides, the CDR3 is TGTGCCAGCAGTCGTCCCGGGACAGGGCACACTGAAGCTTTCTTT.

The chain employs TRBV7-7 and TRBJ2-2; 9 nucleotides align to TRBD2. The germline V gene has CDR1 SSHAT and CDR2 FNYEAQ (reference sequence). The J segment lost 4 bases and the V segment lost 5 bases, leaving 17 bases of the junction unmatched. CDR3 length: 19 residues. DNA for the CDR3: TGTGCCAGCAGCCCGAAGGTGGAGCGGGGGGCCGGCGGCACCGGGGAGCTGTTTTTT. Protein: CASSPKVERGAGGTGELFF.

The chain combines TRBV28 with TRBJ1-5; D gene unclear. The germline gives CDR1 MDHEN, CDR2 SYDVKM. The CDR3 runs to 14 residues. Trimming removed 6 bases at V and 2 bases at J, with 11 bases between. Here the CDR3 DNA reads TGTGCCAGCAGGAATGAGGGTGGCAATCAGCCCCAGCATTTT. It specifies CASRNEGGNQPQHF.

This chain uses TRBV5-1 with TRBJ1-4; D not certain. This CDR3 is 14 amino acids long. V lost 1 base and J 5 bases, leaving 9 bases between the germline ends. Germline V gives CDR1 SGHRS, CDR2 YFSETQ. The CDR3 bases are TGCGCCAGCAGCTTGAACGGTCTGAATGAAAAACTGTTTTTT. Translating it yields CASSLNGLNEKLFF. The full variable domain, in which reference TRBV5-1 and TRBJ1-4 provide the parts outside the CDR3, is KAGVTQTPRYLIKTRGQQVTLSCSPISGHRSVSWYQQTPGQGLQFLFEYFSETQRNKGNFPGRFSGRQFSNSRSEMNVSTLELGDSALYLCASSLNGLNEKLFFGSGTQLSVL.

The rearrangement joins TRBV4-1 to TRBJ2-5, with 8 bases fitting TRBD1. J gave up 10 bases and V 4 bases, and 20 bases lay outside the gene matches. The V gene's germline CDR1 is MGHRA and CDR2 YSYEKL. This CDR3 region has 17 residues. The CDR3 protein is CASSLGQGPLPQNGQYF. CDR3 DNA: TGCGCCAGCAGCCTAGGACAGGGACCCCTCCCCCAGAATGGCCAGTACTTC.

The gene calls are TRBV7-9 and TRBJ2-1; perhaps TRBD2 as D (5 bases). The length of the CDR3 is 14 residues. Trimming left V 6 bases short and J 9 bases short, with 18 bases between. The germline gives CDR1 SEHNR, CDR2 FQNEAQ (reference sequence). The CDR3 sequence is CASRKDFPSTEQFF. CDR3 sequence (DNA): TGTGCCAGCAGGAAGGACTTCCCTAGTACTGAGCAGTTCTTC.

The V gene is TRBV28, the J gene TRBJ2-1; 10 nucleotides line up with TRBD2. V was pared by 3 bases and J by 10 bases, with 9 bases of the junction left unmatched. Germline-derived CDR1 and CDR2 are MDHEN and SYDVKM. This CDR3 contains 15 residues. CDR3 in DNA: TGTGCCAGCAGTTTGGGACTAGCGACCTTTAGGGAGCAGTTCTTC. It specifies CASSLGLATFREQFF.

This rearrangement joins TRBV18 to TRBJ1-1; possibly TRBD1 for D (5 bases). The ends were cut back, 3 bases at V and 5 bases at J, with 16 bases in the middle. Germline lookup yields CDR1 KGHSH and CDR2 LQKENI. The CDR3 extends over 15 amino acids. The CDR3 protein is CASSPRTQGRTEAFF. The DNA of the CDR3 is TGTGCCAGCTCACCGAGAACTCAGGGAAGGACTGAAGCTTTCTTT.

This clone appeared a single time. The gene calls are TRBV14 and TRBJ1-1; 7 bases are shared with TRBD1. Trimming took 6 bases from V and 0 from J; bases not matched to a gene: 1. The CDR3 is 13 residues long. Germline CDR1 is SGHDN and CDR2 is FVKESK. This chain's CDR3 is CASSRGLNTEAFF. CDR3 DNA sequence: TGTGCCAGCAGTAGGGGGCTGAACACTGAAGCTTTCTTT.

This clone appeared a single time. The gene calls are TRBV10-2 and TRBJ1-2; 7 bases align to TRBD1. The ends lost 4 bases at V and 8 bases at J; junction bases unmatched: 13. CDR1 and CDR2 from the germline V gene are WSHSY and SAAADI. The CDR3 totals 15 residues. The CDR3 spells CASSVGTQGNRGYTF. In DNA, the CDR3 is TGCGCCAGCAGTGTAGGAACACAGGGGAATCGGGGCTACACCTTC.

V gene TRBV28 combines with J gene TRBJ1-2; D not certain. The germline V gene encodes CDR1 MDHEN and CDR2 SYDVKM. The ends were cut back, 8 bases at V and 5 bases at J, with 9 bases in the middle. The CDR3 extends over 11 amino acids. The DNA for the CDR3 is TGTGCCAGCGGGGAGGGATATGGCTACACCTTC. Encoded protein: CASGEGYGYTF.